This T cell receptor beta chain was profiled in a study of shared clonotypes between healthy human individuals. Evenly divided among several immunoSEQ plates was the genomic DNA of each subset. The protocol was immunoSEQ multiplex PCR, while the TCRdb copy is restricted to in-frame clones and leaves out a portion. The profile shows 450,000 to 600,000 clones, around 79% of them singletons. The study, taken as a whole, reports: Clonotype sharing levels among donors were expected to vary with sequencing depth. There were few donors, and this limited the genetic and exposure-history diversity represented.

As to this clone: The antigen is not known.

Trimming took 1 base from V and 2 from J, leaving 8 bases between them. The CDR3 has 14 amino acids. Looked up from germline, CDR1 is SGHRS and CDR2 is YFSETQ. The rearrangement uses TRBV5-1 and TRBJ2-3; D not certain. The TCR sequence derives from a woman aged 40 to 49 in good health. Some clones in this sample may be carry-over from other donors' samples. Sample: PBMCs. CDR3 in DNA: TGCGCCAGCAGCTTGACCGAGCTCACAGATACGCAGTATTTT. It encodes CASSLTELTDTQYF.